A single sample is the source of the 30 T cell receptor beta chains below, sequenced in a study of cytomegalovirus exposure and HLA in healthy donors. Sequencing used immunoSEQ multiplex PCR; TCRdb keeps in-frame clones, though not all of them. Of approximately 160,000 clones listed, 89% are singletons. Sequenced input: PBMCs. The receptors here all came from a woman aged 18-29 years in good health and CMV-seropositive.

This clone was seen a few times. The chain uses TRBV28 and TRBJ1-2; D is unclear. In germline, CDR1 is MDHEN, CDR2 SYDVKM. V was pared by 8 bases and J by 7 bases, with 11 bases between. This CDR3 region has 11 residues. Written as DNA, the CDR3 is TGTGCCAGCGGAGAGATTGGTGGCTACACCTTC. Translation: CASGEIGGYTF.

The genes are TRBV10-2 and TRBJ1-2; D gene ambiguous. The CDR3 extends over 19 amino acids. The ends were cut back, 7 bases at V and 0 bases at J, with 27 bases in the middle. The germline CDR1 and CDR2 sequences are WSHSY and SAAADI. The CDR3 region is CASISALGRIKAPNYGYTF. The CDR3 coding sequence is TGCGCCAGCATTAGCGCCCTTGGAAGGATAAAGGCGCCTAACTATGGCTACACCTTC.

The V gene is TRBV6-4, the J gene TRBJ2-7, with 9 bases aligning to TRBD2. Germline V gene data show CDR1 as MRHNA and CDR2 as SNTAGT. Germline trimming cut 2 bases from V and 6 bases from J; bases unmatched to any gene: 8. The CDR3 spans 15 residues. In DNA, the CDR3 is TGTGCCAGCAGTGACCAACCGGGACTAGCAAGCGAGCAGTACTTC. This encodes CASSDQPGLASEQYF.

The chain employs TRBV9 and TRBJ2-1, with a possible D match to TRBD2 (6 bases). This CDR3 is 15 amino acids long. The germline V and J ends were trimmed by 3 bases and 3 bases, with 13 bases remaining between them. From germline, CDR1 is SGDLS and CDR2 YYNGEE. The CDR3 DNA is TGTGCCAGCAGCGGTGTAGGGACTTACTACAATGAGCAGTTCTTC. Translation gives CASSGVGTYYNEQFF. The whole variable domain, filled in from reference TRBV9 and TRBJ2-1, reads DSGVTQTPKHLITATGQRVTLRCSPRSGDLSVYWYQQSLDQGLQFLIQYYNGEERAKGNILERFSAQQFPDLHSELNLSSLELGDSALYFCASSGVGTYYNEQFFGPGTRLTVL.

The table lists this clone with a count of one. This sequence joins TRBV7-3 and TRBJ2-5, with 10 bases aligning to TRBD2. After removal of 2 bases from V and 5 bases from J, the junction contained 2 bases not matched to a gene. The CDR3 has 14 amino acids. The germline CDR1 and CDR2 sequences are SGHTA and FQGTGA. The CDR3 loop reads CASSLLAGVETQYF. The DNA of the CDR3 is TGTGCCAGCAGCTTACTAGCGGGAGTTGAGACCCAGTACTTC.

The CDR3 here is CASSYGGVTYNSPLHF. CDR3 nucleotides: TGTGCCAGCAGTTACGGGGGGGTGACCTATAATTCACCCCTCCACTTT. This sequence joins TRBV6-5 and TRBJ1-6, with D perhaps TRBD1 (5 bases). CDR3 length: 16 amino acids. With 2 bases removed from V and 2 bases from J, the gap between germline ends came to 10 bases. Germline V CDR1 and CDR2: MNHEY, SVGAGI.

The chain recombines TRBV14 with TRBJ1-2, with D unresolved. From germline, CDR1 is SGHDN and CDR2 FVKESK. Trimming took 0 bases from V and 2 from J, leaving 10 bases between them. The CDR3 is made up of 15 amino acids. Written as DNA, the CDR3 is TGTGCCAGCAGCCAAGAAGCCCGCCGGAACTATGGCTACACCTTC. Translation gives CASSQEARRNYGYTF. The complete variable domain, with remaining parts taken from reference TRBV14 and TRBJ1-2, reads EAGVTQFPSHSVIEKGQTVTLRCDPISGHDNLYWYRRVMGKEIKFLLHFVKESKQDESGMPNNRFLAERTGGTYSTLKVQPAELEDSGVYFCASSQEARRNYGYTFGSGTRLTVV.

On this clone itself: Sequence at one end of the junction differs from germline and may be a read error. Other DNA sequences in the same sample also yield this CDR3. The chain couples TRBV15 to TRBJ1-2; TRBD1 matches at 9 bases. This CDR3 comprises 15 residues. Germline V gives CDR1 LNHNV, CDR2 YYDKDF (reference sequence). CDR3 protein: CATSRGNTGGEGYTF. The CDR3 DNA reads TGTGCCACCAGCAGAGGAAACACAGGGGGCGAAGGCTACACCTTT.

The chain couples TRBV12-5 to TRBJ2-5, with unresolved D. Germline loops: CDR1 LGHNT, CDR2 FRNRAP. The CDR3 totals 11 residues. With 2 bases removed from V and 5 bases from J, the gap between germline ends came to 3 bases. The CDR3 DNA is TGTGCTAGTGGTTTGTCGGAGACCCAGTACTTC. Its protein product is CASGLSETQYF.

The chain uses TRBV19 and TRBJ1-2, with 10 bases fitting TRBD1. Germline V CDR1 and CDR2: LNHDA, SQIVND (reference sequence). CDR3 size: 18 residues. V dropped 5 bases and J dropped 3; count of bases not matched to a gene: 15. The chain's CDR3 is CASSSLRDRGILDYGYTF. The CDR3 DNA reads as TGTGCCAGTAGTTCCTTGAGGGACAGGGGAATACTAGACTATGGCTACACCTTC.

This clone was seen a single time. The chain joins TRBV5-1 to TRBJ1-1; D perhaps matches TRBD1 (5 bases). Germline assignment: CDR1 SGHRS and CDR2 YFSETQ. The CDR3 sequence is 14 residues long. The V gene lost 3 bases and the J gene lost 1 base, with 10 bases spanning the gap. Here the CDR3 DNA reads TGCGCCAGCAGCTCAACTACAGGGAACACTGAAGCTTTCTTT. It translates to CASSSTTGNTEAFF.

This chain uses TRBV21-1 with TRBJ2-6; the DNA was not used to check the table's D call, TRBD1. TRBV21-1 is a known pseudogene. CDR3 size: 17 residues. The CDR3 region has the DNA TGTGCCAGCAGCAATAAAGGACAGTACTCTGGGGCCAACGTCCTGACTTTC. Residues: CASSNKGQYSGANVLTF.

Concerning this clone: This sample includes further DNA sequences coding for the same CDR3. The chain couples TRBV6-4 to TRBJ2-1, with 9 bases identical to TRBD2. From germline, CDR1 is MRHNA and CDR2 SNTAGT. Trimming cost V 0 bases and J 3 bases; bases outside gene matches: 0. This CDR3 has 15 residues. CDR3 DNA sequence: TGTGCCAGCAGTGACTCTAGCGGGAGCTACAATGAGCAGTTCTTC. Amino acids: CASSDSSGSYNEQFF.

This chain links TRBV5-1 with TRBJ2-1; 12 bases align to TRBD2. V gave up 4 bases and J gave up 7 bases; unmatched junction bases: 6. This CDR3 is 15 amino acids long. Germline CDR1 SGHRS, CDR2 YFSETQ. The CDR3 loop reads CASSRLAGGPNEQFF. CDR3 DNA sequence: TGCGCCAGCAGCCGTCTAGCGGGAGGGCCGAATGAGCAGTTCTTC.

The chain couples TRBV12-5 to TRBJ1-3; D gene uncertain. Deletions cut 6 bases from V and 4 bases from J, with 19 bases between. This CDR3 comprises 16 residues. Germline assignment: CDR1 LGHNT and CDR2 FRNRAP. The CDR3 loop reads CASGNDGASEGNTIYF. The CDR3 region has the DNA TGTGCTAGTGGAAACGACGGAGCGAGTGAAGGAAACACCATATATTTT. The full variable domain, completed using reference TRBV12-5 and TRBJ1-3, is DARVTQTPRHKVTEMGQEVTMRCQPILGHNTVFWYRQTMMQGLELLAYFRNRAPLDDSGMPKDRFSAEMPDATLATLKIQPSEPRDSAVYFCASGNDGASEGNTIYFGEGSWLTVV.

This clone has a handful of counts. The chain recombines TRBV9 with TRBJ2-5; D is possibly TRBD1 (6 bases). The germline V gene has CDR1 SGDLS and CDR2 YYNGEE. The CDR3 covers 12 residues. V gave up 6 bases and J gave up 4 bases, with 10 bases separating them. DNA for the CDR3: TGTGCCAGCAAGGGGGAGTCAGAGACCCAGTACTTC. It yields the protein CASKGESETQYF.

The V call is TRBV27, the J call TRBJ2-1; 10 nucleotides match TRBD2. The CDR3 covers 17 residues. Germline-derived CDR1 and CDR2 are MNHEY and SMNVEV (reference sequence). The junction had 13 bases not matched to a gene; V was cut back by 4 bases and J by 7 bases. The CDR3 nucleotides are TGTGCCAGCAGTTCCTACGGACTAGCGGACCGTCAGAATGAGCAGTTCTTC. This encodes CASSSYGLADRQNEQFF.

This chain uses TRBV5-1 with TRBJ2-7; no clear D. The CDR3 spans 14 residues. V lost 0 bases to trimming and J lost 5 bases, with 12 bases between them. Germline CDR1 reads SGHRS; CDR2 reads YFSETQ. The CDR3 region has the DNA TGCGCCAGCAGCTTGGGAGCAAACCGGGACGAGCAGTACTTC. Its protein is CASSLGANRDEQYF. Combining the CDR3 with reference TRBV5-1 and TRBJ2-7 gives the whole variable domain KAGVTQTPRYLIKTRGQQVTLSCSPISGHRSVSWYQQTPGQGLQFLFEYFSETQRNKGNFPGRFSGRQFSNSRSEMNVSTLELGDSALYLCASSLGANRDEQYFGPGTRLTVT.

The sample holds one count of this clone. V gene TRBV11-3 combines with J gene TRBJ2-1; TRBD2 is a possible D gene (6 bases). CDR3 length equals 19 residues. CDR1 SGHNT and CDR2 YENEEA come from the germline V gene. V shed 3 bases and J shed 9 bases, with 30 bases lying between them. The CDR3 nucleotides are TGTGCCAGCAGCTTGTCCGGACTAACCGGCCGAAGGACCGACGTTGAGCAGTTCTTC. Protein: CASSLSGLTGRRTDVEQFF.

This rearrangement joins TRBV11-2 to TRBJ2-3; D not certain. CDR3 length: 12 amino acids. V dropped 6 bases and J dropped 4 bases, with 8 bases sitting between them. The germline CDR1 and CDR2 sequences are SGHAT and FQNNGV. The CDR3 protein is CASRSDSDTQYF. The CDR3, as DNA: TGTGCCAGCAGATCCGACTCAGATACGCAGTATTTT.

CDR3 sequence: CASIGGGHEQYF. CDR3 DNA sequence: TGTGCCAGCATCGGGGGGGGCCACGAGCAGTACTTC. The V call is TRBV9, the J call TRBJ2-7; 8 bases are a match to TRBD2. The V segment lost 6 bases and the J segment 5 bases; nucleotides outside the gene matches: 4. This CDR3 has 12 residues. Germline V gene data show CDR1 as SGDLS and CDR2 as YYNGEE. Complete variable domain (other parts from reference TRBV9 and TRBJ2-7): DSGVTQTPKHLITATGQRVTLRCSPRSGDLSVYWYQQSLDQGLQFLIQYYNGEERAKGNILERFSAQQFPDLHSELNLSSLELGDSALYFCASIGGGHEQYFGPGTRLTVT.

This chain uses TRBV7-8 with TRBJ2-1, with D possibly matching TRBD1 (5 bases). The CDR3 runs 13 residues. V gave up 5 bases and J gave up 7 bases, with 12 bases separating them. Germline loops: CDR1 SGHVS, CDR2 FQNEAQ. The CDR3 protein is CASSQGSANEQFF. The DNA of the CDR3 is TGTGCCAGCAGCCAGGGATCGGCAAATGAGCAGTTCTTC. Looking up the rest from reference TRBV7-8 and TRBJ2-1 gives the full variable domain: GAGVSQSPRYKVAKRGQDVALRCDPISGHVSLFWYQQALGQGPEFLTYFQNEAQLDKSGLPSDRFFAERPEGSVSTLKIQRTQQEDSAVYLCASSQGSANEQFFGPGTRLTVL.

The rearrangement links TRBV4-3 to TRBJ2-1, with TRBD2 matching 9 bases. Germline V CDR1 and CDR2: LGHNA, YSLEER. The CDR3 sequence is 15 residues long. The trim removed 2 bases at V and 7 bases at J, leaving 6 bases unmatched. The CDR3 region is CASSQKAGGANEQFF. CDR3 in DNA: TGCGCCAGCAGCCAAAAAGCGGGAGGCGCGAATGAGCAGTTCTTC.

The chain employs TRBV6-1 and TRBJ2-1; TRBD2 aligns across 9 bases. The CDR3 length is 15 residues. V was pared by 4 bases and J by 7 bases, with 8 bases of the junction left unmatched. Germline assignment: CDR1 MNHNS and CDR2 SASEGT. In nucleotides, the CDR3 is TGTGCCAGCAGTGTAGGTAGCGGGAGTGCGAATGAGCAGTTCTTC. This encodes CASSVGSGSANEQFF.

This chain joins TRBV2 and TRBJ1-2, with 7 bases aligning to TRBD1. The trim removed 6 bases at V and 1 base at J, leaving 17 bases unmatched. This CDR3 is built from 18 residues. Germline V gene sequence: CDR1 SNHLY, CDR2 FYNNEI. The CDR3 nucleotides are TGTGCCAGCAGCGAGACCGGGACAGACTTCTCCCTTAACTATGGCTACACCTTC. Protein product: CASSETGTDFSLNYGYTF.

This sequence joins TRBV5-1 and TRBJ2-2; weak D call: TRBD1 (6 bases). Germline values: CDR1 SGHRS, CDR2 YFSETQ. CDR3 length: 15 residues. Trimming took 4 bases from V and 3 from J, leaving 13 bases between them. As DNA, the CDR3 is TGCGCCAGCAGCCCCTACACAGGGTACACCGGGGAGCTGTTTTTT. This encodes CASSPYTGYTGELFF.

The chain couples TRBV14 to TRBJ2-1; 7 bases fit TRBD1. Per the germline V gene, CDR1 is SGHDN and CDR2 is FVKESK. The CDR3 consists of 15 residues. After removal of 5 bases from V and 9 bases from J, the junction contained 13 bases not matched to a gene. The CDR3 nucleotides read TGTGCCAGCAGCATAATACGACAGGGTGTGACTGAGCAGTTCTTC. Amino acid sequence: CASSIIRQGVTEQFF.

The rearrangement joins TRBV5-1 to TRBJ2-5, with D unresolved. V lost 1 base, J lost 5 bases, and 9 bases lay in between. Germline-derived CDR1 and CDR2 are SGHRS and YFSETQ. This CDR3 has 13 residues. The CDR3: CASSLRLRETQYF. The CDR3, as DNA: TGCGCCAGCAGCTTGAGACTGCGGGAGACCCAGTACTTC.

The V and J genes are TRBV7-6 and TRBJ2-1; TRBD2 might be the D (6 bases). V was trimmed by 1 base and J by 3 bases, leaving 16 bases between them. In germline, CDR1 is SGHVS, CDR2 FNYEAQ. The CDR3 is 17 amino acids. The CDR3, as DNA: TGTGCCAGCAGCTTAGTAGGGTCGGGAGCCCTCTACAATGAGCAGTTCTTC. It yields the protein CASSLVGSGALYNEQFF.

The genes are TRBV11-3 and TRBJ2-5; D is unresolved. Germline-derived CDR1 and CDR2 are SGHNT and YENEEA. Between the trimmed V and J ends, which lost 5 bases and 5 bases, there was a span of 9 bases. The CDR3 has 12 amino acids. The CDR3 nucleotides read TGTGCCAGCAGCCCTTTCGAGGAGACCCAGTACTTC. It is translated as CASSPFEETQYF.